This T cell receptor beta chain was sequenced during a study of T cell responses to AZD1222 COVID-19 vaccine. Study-level information: Combined were second doses at about 4 or about 12 weeks.

Libraries were prepared by immunoSEQ multiplex PCR; TCRdb keeps only in-frame clonotypes and omits some of them. The data hold tens of thousands of clones, with 90% observed a single time. Trimming cost V 7 bases and J 4 bases, with 17 bases left between them. The V gene's germline CDR1 is MNHEY and CDR2 SMNVEV (reference sequence). This CDR3 has 15 amino acids. Study-wide results and caveats: Seropositivity was recorded at baseline in only six AZD1222 recipients.

Concerning this clone: Its antigen is not known.

Sequenced here: peripheral blood, sampled on day 0 of AZD1222 vaccination. The origin of this receptor is an adult in good health. The genes are TRBV27 and TRBJ1-5; possibly TRBD1 for D (5 bases). The CDR3 nucleotides read TGTGCCAGCAAATCGGGGGTTTGGGGGAATCAGCCCCAGCATTTT. Protein product: CASKSGVWGNQPQHF.